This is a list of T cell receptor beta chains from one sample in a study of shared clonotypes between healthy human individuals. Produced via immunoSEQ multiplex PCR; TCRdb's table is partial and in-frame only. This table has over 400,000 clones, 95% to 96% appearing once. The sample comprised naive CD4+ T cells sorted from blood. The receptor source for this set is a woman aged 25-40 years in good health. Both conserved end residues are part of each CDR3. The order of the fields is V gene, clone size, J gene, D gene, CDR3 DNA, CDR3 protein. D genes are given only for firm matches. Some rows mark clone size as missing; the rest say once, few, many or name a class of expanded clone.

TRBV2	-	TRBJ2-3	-	TGTGCCAGCAGTTTCTATTCTAGGACCCAGGCCGCAGATACGCAGTATTTT	CASSFYSRTQAADTQYF
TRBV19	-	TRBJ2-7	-	TGTGCCAGTAGTACAGACTCGCCCCTCTACGAGCAGTACTTC	CASSTDSPLYEQYF
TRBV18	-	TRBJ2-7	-	TGTGCCAGCTCACCAACCAGGGGGGCCGAGCAGTACTTC	CASSPTRGAEQYF
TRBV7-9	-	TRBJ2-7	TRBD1	TGTGCCAGCAGCTTAGGCTCTGGGACAGCCTACGAGCAGTACTTC	CASSLGSGTAYEQYF
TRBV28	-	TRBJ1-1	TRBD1	TGTGCCAGCAGGACCGACAGGGAGGGTTCTGAAGCTTTCTTT	CASRTDREGSEAFF
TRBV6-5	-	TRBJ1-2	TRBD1	TGTGCCAGCAGTATCGGACAGGGGACCTATGGCTACACCTTC	CASSIGQGTYGYTF
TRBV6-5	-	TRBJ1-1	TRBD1	TGTGCCAGCAGTTACTCGAACAGGGGAGGCACTGAAGCTTTCTTT	CASSYSNRGGTEAFF
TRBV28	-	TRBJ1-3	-	TGTGCCAGCACCCTGAATGGGGCTGGAAACACCATATATTTT	CASTLNGAGNTIYF
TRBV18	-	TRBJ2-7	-	TGTGCCAGCTCTGGAGACGCTTACGAGCAGTACTTC	CASSGDAYEQYF
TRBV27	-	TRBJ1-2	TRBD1	TGTGCCAGCAGTACTTACAGGGGGCGATGGGATGGCTACACCTTC	CASSTYRGRWDGYTF
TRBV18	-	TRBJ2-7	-	TGTGCCAGCTCACCAGGGGACGGCTTGGAGCAGTACTTC	CASSPGDGLEQYF
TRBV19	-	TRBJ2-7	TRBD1	TGTGCCAGTAGTAGAGGGGGACAGCCGGGATACTACGAGCAGTACTTC	CASSRGGQPGYYEQYF
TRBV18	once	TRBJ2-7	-	TGTGCCAGCTCACCCTCATACGGGAGTCTGTACGAGCAGTACTTC	CASSPSYGSLYEQYF
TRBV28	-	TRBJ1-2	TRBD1	TGTGCCAGCAGTTTTCCAGGGGGGGGCGCCGACTATGGCTACACCTTC	CASSFPGGGADYGYTF
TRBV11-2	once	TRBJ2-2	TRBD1	TGTGCCAGCAGCTCCTCTCGACCGGGACAGTGGGTTGCCGGGGAGCTGTTTTTT	CASSSSRPGQWVAGELFF
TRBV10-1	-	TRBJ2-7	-	TGCGCCAGCAGAACCCGGACGTATTCCTACGAGCAGTACTTC	CASRTRTYSYEQYF
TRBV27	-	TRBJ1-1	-	TGTGCCAGCAGGAATCACCAGGAGAACACTGAAGCTTTCTTT	CASRNHQENTEAFF
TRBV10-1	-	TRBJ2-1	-	TGCGCCAGCAGTGAGGGACAGAGTTTCTCCTACAATGAGCAGTTCTTC	CASSEGQSFSYNEQFF
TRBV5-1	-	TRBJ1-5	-	TGCGCCAGCAGCCCCTCCACAGGGTTCAATCAGCCCCAGCATTTT	CASSPSTGFNQPQHF
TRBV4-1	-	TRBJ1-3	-	TGCGCCAGCAGCCAAGTGGCCAGGGGAAACACCATATATTTT	CASSQVARGNTIYF
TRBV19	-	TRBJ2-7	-	TGTGCCAGTAGCCCAGGGTACGTCTACGAGCAGTACTTC	CASSPGYVYEQYF
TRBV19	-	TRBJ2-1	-	TGTGCCAGTAGTGGAACAGGAGAATGGGAGCAGTTCTTC	CASSGTGEWEQFF
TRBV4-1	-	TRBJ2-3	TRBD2	TGCGCCAGCAGCCACCCCTTGGGGGCGGGAGGTAAAGATACGCAGTATTTT	CASSHPLGAGGKDTQYF
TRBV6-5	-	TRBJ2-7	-	TGTGCCAGCAGTTACTCAGATCAGGGATACGAGCAGTACTTC	CASSYSDQGYEQYF
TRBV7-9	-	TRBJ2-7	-	TGTGCCAGCACCGTGGGGGAGGTCTCCTACGAGCAGTACTTC	CASTVGEVSYEQYF
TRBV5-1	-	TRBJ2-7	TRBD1	TGCGCCAGCAGCCCCCGGACAGGGACAAGGACTGATACGTACGAGCAGTACTTC	CASSPRTGTRTDTYEQYF
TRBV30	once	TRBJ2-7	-	TGTGCCTGGAGTGTACTAAGTTGGCAGGAAGGGTTAACCTACGAGCAGTACTTC	CAWSVLSWQEGLTYEQYF
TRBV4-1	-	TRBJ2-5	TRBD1	TGCGCCAGCAGCCAAGATCAAGGGACAGGGGGAGAGACCCAGTACTTC	CASSQDQGTGGETQYF
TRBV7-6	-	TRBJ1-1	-	TGTGCCAGCAGCCCCCAACGGGGGGCAGAAGCTTTCTTT	CASSPQRGAEAFF
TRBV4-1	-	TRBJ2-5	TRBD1	TGCGCCAGCAGCTCCGGGACAGGGGGCCGAGAGACCCAGTACTTC	CASSSGTGGRETQYF
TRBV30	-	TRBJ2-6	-	TGTGCCTGGAGTGCGGGCTTCTCTGGGGCCAACGTCCTGACTTTC	CAWSAGFSGANVLTF